Listed here is a single T cell receptor beta chain. Antigen: not known. The germline V and J ends were trimmed by 1 base and 0 bases, with 9 bases remaining between them. This CDR3 is built from 16 residues. Germline V CDR1 and CDR2: LGHNA, YSLEER. The data originate from a study of T cell responses to AZD1222 COVID-19 vaccine. Broader study findings: Donors were largely white British and mainly female; clonal diversity was possibly underestimated. Without day 14 samples, only post-peak T cell repertoires were studied. Two AZD1222 administrations were followed by greater Spike-specific TCR breadth and depth. Reports say nearly half of spike-specific TCRs go after unmutated variant regions.

The table came from immunoSEQ multiplex PCR; TCRdb's copy has only in-frame clones and leaves some out. The table lists approximately 140,000 clones, 80% to 95% of them singletons. The rearrangement uses TRBV4-3 and TRBJ1-4; D is unresolved. This receptor was identified in an adult in good health. Sequenced material: peripheral blood, taken on day 0 of AZD1222 vaccination. The CDR3 spells CASSQAGSATNEKLFF. The CDR3 region has the DNA TGCGCCAGCAGCCAAGCCGGATCAGCAACTAATGAAAAACTGTTTTTT.